This T cell receptor (beta chain) appears in the sequencing data of a study of T cell responses to AZD1222 COVID-19 vaccine. V trimming: 4 bases; J trimming: 8 bases; junction bases outside the gene matches: 7. The V gene's germline CDR1 is SGHRS and CDR2 YFSETQ. The CDR3 length is 15 residues. Libraries were prepared by immunoSEQ multiplex PCR; TCRdb keeps only in-frame clonotypes and omits some of them. Of roughly 150,000 clones listed, roughly nine tenths were seen once; the top ten hold about 5%. The V and J genes are TRBV5-1 and TRBJ2-1, with 12 bases fitting TRBD2. The TCR was taken from an adult in good health. The source was peripheral blood, collected on day 0 of AZD1222 vaccination. The CDR3 spells CASSIGLAGFYEQFF. The CDR3 bases are TGCGCCAGCAGCATCGGACTAGCGGGATTCTATGAGCAGTTCTTC.